Listed below are T cell receptor beta chains from one sample, sequenced in a study of T cell repertoires in cytomegalovirus infection. TCRdb re-derived calls from the reads in MiXCR, one entry per CDR3 protein. The data contain some 440,000 distinct CDR3 sequences, roughly 30% of them singletons. Material for sequencing was PBMCs. The receptors shown here come from a human donor in good health (CMV status not recorded). Some clones in this sample may be carry-over from other donors' samples. The CDR3 runs from the conserved cysteine through the conserved F or W. D genes are given only for firm matches. The size field is filled for only some rows; it gives once, few, many or a size class.

CASSIDLRGGLYEQFF	TGTGCCAGTAGTATAGATCTTCGGGGGGGCCTATATGAGCAGTTCTTC	TRBD2	TRBV19	TRBJ2-1	NA
CASSLVPGSSYEQYF	TGTGCCAGCAGCTTGGTTCCAGGTAGCTCCTACGAGCAGTACTTC	NA	TRBV5-4	TRBJ2-7	few
CASSYSKRTFGVNTEAFF	TGTGCCAGCAGTTACTCGAAACGAACATTTGGGGTGAACACTGAAGCTTTCTTT	NA	TRBV6-5	TRBJ1-1	many
CASSPTGGPQHF	TGTGCCAGCTCACCTACCGGGGGCCCCCAGCATTTT	NA	TRBV18	TRBJ1-5	NA
CASINGGLLTEAFF	TGTGCCAGCATCAACGGGGGGTTACTCACTGAAGCTTTCTTT	NA	TRBV6-6	TRBJ1-1	once
CASSLYQGGNSPLHF	TGTGCCAGCAGCTTATACCAGGGAGGCAATTCACCCCTCCACTTT	NA	TRBV7-9	TRBJ1-6	few
CSARENRGGSQPQHF	TGCAGTGCTAGAGAGAACAGGGGTGGGTCCCAGCCCCAGCATTTT	TRBD1	TRBV20-1	TRBJ1-5	few
CASRATDSSYNEQFF	TGCGCCAGCAGAGCAACGGATAGCTCCTACAATGAGCAGTTCTTC	NA	TRBV4-1	TRBJ2-1	few
CASSAAAGGKNTQYF	TGCGCCAGCAGCGCCGCTGCGGGGGGCAAAAATACGCAGTATTTT	TRBD2	TRBV4-1	TRBJ2-3	NA
CASSRLGQGVYEQYF	TGTGCCAGCAGCCGACTCGGACAGGGGGTCTACGAGCAGTACTTC	TRBD1	TRBV6-2/TRBV6-3	TRBJ2-7	few
CASRPGVRTEAFF	TGTGCCAGCAGGCCAGGGGTTCGCACTGAAGCTTTCTTT	NA	TRBV12-3/TRBV12-4	TRBJ1-1	few
CSASAAQRGVNLNEQFF	TGCAGTGCTAGCGCCGCCCAGCGGGGGGTCAACCTAAATGAGCAGTTCTTC	TRBD2	TRBV20-1	TRBJ2-1	NA
CASSFLAGGPRDTQYF	TGTGCCAGCAGCTTTCTAGCGGGGGGGCCGAGGGATACGCAGTATTTT	TRBD2	TRBV7-6	TRBJ2-3	many